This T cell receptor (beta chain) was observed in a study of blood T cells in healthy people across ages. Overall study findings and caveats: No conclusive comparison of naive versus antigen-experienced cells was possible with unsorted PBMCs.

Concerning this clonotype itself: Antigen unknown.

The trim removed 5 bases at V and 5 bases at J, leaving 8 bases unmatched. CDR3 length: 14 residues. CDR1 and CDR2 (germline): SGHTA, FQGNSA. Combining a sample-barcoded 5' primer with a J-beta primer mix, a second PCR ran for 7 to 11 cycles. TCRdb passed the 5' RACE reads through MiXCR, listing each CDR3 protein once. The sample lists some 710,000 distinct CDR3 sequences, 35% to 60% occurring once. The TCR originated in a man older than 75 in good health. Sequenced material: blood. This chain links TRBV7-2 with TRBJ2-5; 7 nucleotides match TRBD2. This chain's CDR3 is CASSPTAGEETQYF. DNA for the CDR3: TGTGCCAGCAGCCCAACGGCGGGAGAGGAGACCCAGTACTTC.